This T cell receptor (beta chain) was obtained from a study of blood T cells in healthy people across ages. Samples each yielded at least 5 micrograms of total RNA. The use of a sample-barcoded 5' primer and a J-beta primer mix characterized a second PCR of 7 to 11 cycles. MiXCR, run by TCRdb on the 5' RACE reads, gives a single entry per CDR3 protein. The data show about 650,000 distinct CDR3 sequences, approximately 52% seen once. The CDR3 totals 14 residues. Germline values: CDR1 GTSNPN, CDR2 SVGIG (reference sequence). The V end lost 1 base, the J end lost 0 bases, and 7 bases lay between the germline ends. This clonotype occurred many times.

The V call is TRBV30, the J call TRBJ1-3; D unresolved. Source material: blood. The source of this sequence is an elderly woman in good health. CDR3 in DNA: TGTGCCTGGAGTGCCTCGAGCTCTGGAAACACCATATATTTT. Amino acid sequence: CAWSASSSGNTIYF.